A selection of T cell receptor beta chains follows, all from one sample in a study of cytomegalovirus exposure and HLA in healthy donors. Assay: immunoSEQ multiplex PCR; the TCRdb copy retains only in-frame clones and omits some. The sample lists under 200,000 clones, approximately 75% occurring once. The specimen was PBMCs. The receptor set was obtained from a young woman in good health and CMV-seronegative. The CDR3 runs from the conserved cysteine through the conserved F or W. The order of the fields is V gene, clone size, D gene, J gene, CDR3 DNA, CDR3 protein. A D gene is named only where the DNA matches it firmly. Rows give clone size only sometimes, using once, few, many, or a class for an expanded clone.

v_gene: TRBV30
abundance: medium-sized
d_gene: NA
j_gene: TRBJ1-1
CDR3nt: TGTGCCTGGAGTTTATACACTGAAGCTTTCTTT
CDR3aa: CAWSLYTEAFF

v_gene: TRBV6-5
abundance: NA
d_gene: TRBD1
j_gene: TRBJ2-7
CDR3nt: TGTGCCAGCAGTTCCTCCGGGACAGGGGTTGACGAGCAGTACTTC
CDR3aa: CASSSSGTGVDEQYF

v_gene: TRBV11-2
abundance: NA
d_gene: NA
j_gene: TRBJ2-7
CDR3nt: TGTGCCAGCCGAGAAGTGTATACTTACGAGCAGTACTTC
CDR3aa: CASREVYTYEQYF

v_gene: TRBV2
abundance: NA
d_gene: NA
j_gene: TRBJ2-5
CDR3nt: TGTGCCAGCAGCGAGGTGGAGACCCAGTACTTC
CDR3aa: CASSEVETQYF

v_gene: TRBV18
abundance: NA
d_gene: TRBD1
j_gene: TRBJ2-5
CDR3nt: TGTGCCAGCTCACCGCGACAGGGAAAGGAGACCCAGTACTTC
CDR3aa: CASSPRQGKETQYF

v_gene: TRBV5-1
abundance: NA
d_gene: TRBD2
j_gene: TRBJ2-1
CDR3nt: TGCGCCAGCAGCTTACTAGCGGGGGGGATGAATGAGCAGTTCTTC
CDR3aa: CASSLLAGGMNEQFF

v_gene: TRBV7-2
abundance: NA
d_gene: NA
j_gene: TRBJ1-3
CDR3nt: TGTGCCAGCAGCTTGGACAGTCGGGTTCCTGGAAACACCATATATTTT
CDR3aa: CASSLDSRVPGNTIYF

v_gene: TRBV6-6
abundance: NA
d_gene: TRBD2
j_gene: TRBJ2-7
CDR3nt: TGTGCCAGCAGTTCTATAGCGGGGAGCTCCTACGAGCAGTACTTC
CDR3aa: CASSSIAGSSYEQYF

v_gene: TRBV27
abundance: once
d_gene: NA
j_gene: TRBJ2-3
CDR3nt: TGTGCCAGCAGTTTATACGCGGGCTCGAGCACAGATACGCAGTATTTT
CDR3aa: CASSLYAGSSTDTQYF

v_gene: TRBV5-1
abundance: NA
d_gene: NA
j_gene: TRBJ1-3
CDR3nt: TGCGCCAGCAGCCCTGTACGGGGGGATGACACCATATATTTT
CDR3aa: CASSPVRGDDTIYF

v_gene: TRBV10-3
abundance: NA
d_gene: NA
j_gene: TRBJ1-6
CDR3nt: TGTGCCATCAGGACTACTGGGTACGATAATTCACCCCTCCACTTT
CDR3aa: CAIRTTGYDNSPLHF

v_gene: TRBV5-1
abundance: NA
d_gene: TRBD1
j_gene: TRBJ2-4
CDR3nt: TGCGCCAGCAGCTTGGGACCGGACAGGGTAGCCAAAAACATTCAGTACTTC
CDR3aa: CASSLGPDRVAKNIQYF

v_gene: TRBV6-5
abundance: few
d_gene: TRBD1
j_gene: TRBJ1-2
CDR3nt: TGTGCCAGCAGCCTATCGGGACAGGGTACCTATGGCTACACCTTC
CDR3aa: CASSLSGQGTYGYTF

v_gene: TRBV5-1
abundance: NA
d_gene: TRBD2
j_gene: TRBJ2-1
CDR3nt: TGCGCCAGCAGCTTGGGTCTAGCGGGGGTGGCGTCCTACAATGAGCAGTTCTTC
CDR3aa: CASSLGLAGVASYNEQFF

v_gene: TRBV5-1
abundance: NA
d_gene: NA
j_gene: TRBJ2-1
CDR3nt: TGCGCCAGCAGCTTAGCCCCGGGTTGGGTGGTATACAATGAGCAGTTCTTC
CDR3aa: CASSLAPGWVVYNEQFF

v_gene: TRBV6-5
abundance: NA
d_gene: NA
j_gene: TRBJ1-5
CDR3nt: TGTGCCAGCAGTTACTCGCCGGGTTCGCAGCCCCAGCATTTT
CDR3aa: CASSYSPGSQPQHF

v_gene: TRBV2
abundance: NA
d_gene: TRBD1
j_gene: TRBJ2-7
CDR3nt: TGTGCCAGCAGGGTAGGACAGGGGGGCCTCTCCTACGAGCAGTACTTC
CDR3aa: CASRVGQGGLSYEQYF

v_gene: TRBV29-1
abundance: NA
d_gene: NA
j_gene: TRBJ2-7
CDR3nt: TGCAGCGTCCTTGGACAGCGCACCTACGAGCAGTACTTC
CDR3aa: CSVLGQRTYEQYF

v_gene: TRBV29-1
abundance: NA
d_gene: NA
j_gene: TRBJ1-1
CDR3nt: TGCAGCGTGGCCCCCGGGACAACAGAAGCTTTCTTT
CDR3aa: CSVAPGTTEAFF

v_gene: TRBV13
abundance: NA
d_gene: NA
j_gene: TRBJ1-3
CDR3nt: TGTGCCAGCAGCTTATCTGCCTATGGAAACACCATATATTTT
CDR3aa: CASSLSAYGNTIYF

v_gene: TRBV5-6
abundance: NA
d_gene: TRBD1
j_gene: TRBJ1-5
CDR3nt: TGTGCCAGCAGCTTTAGGGGGCCTAATCAGCCCCAGCATTTT
CDR3aa: CASSFRGPNQPQHF

v_gene: TRBV9
abundance: NA
d_gene: TRBD2
j_gene: TRBJ2-1
CDR3nt: TGTGCCAGCAGCGTAGCCGCTAGCGGAAGCTCCTACAATGAGCAGTTCTTC
CDR3aa: CASSVAASGSSYNEQFF

v_gene: TRBV6-5
abundance: once
d_gene: NA
j_gene: TRBJ2-3
CDR3nt: TGTGCCAGCAGTTACACACAGGACTACACAGATACGCAGTATTTT
CDR3aa: CASSYTQDYTDTQYF

v_gene: TRBV27
abundance: NA
d_gene: NA
j_gene: TRBJ2-3
CDR3nt: TGTGCCAGCAGTTTCCTCAGCACAGATACGCAGTATTTT
CDR3aa: CASSFLSTDTQYF

v_gene: TRBV11-2
abundance: NA
d_gene: NA
j_gene: TRBJ1-1
CDR3nt: TGTGCCAGCAGCTTGGCGGGGGCAGAGACTGAAGCTTTCTTT
CDR3aa: CASSLAGAETEAFF

v_gene: TRBV7-9
abundance: once
d_gene: NA
j_gene: TRBJ2-7
CDR3nt: TGTGCCAGCAGCTTCCAGGTCTCCTACGAGCAGTACTTC
CDR3aa: CASSFQVSYEQYF

v_gene: TRBV7-6
abundance: NA
d_gene: TRBD2
j_gene: TRBJ2-7
CDR3nt: TGTGCCAGCAGCTCGTCGCTAGCGGACTACGAGCAGTACTTC
CDR3aa: CASSSSLADYEQYF

v_gene: TRBV28
abundance: NA
d_gene: NA
j_gene: TRBJ1-6
CDR3nt: TGTGCCACGTACAGGGCAGGCTCTTCACCCCTCCACTTT
CDR3aa: CATYRAGSSPLHF

v_gene: TRBV28
abundance: few
d_gene: TRBD2
j_gene: TRBJ2-1
CDR3nt: TGTGCCAGCAGTTTAGCGGGGGGCCCCTACAATGAGCAGTTCTTC
CDR3aa: CASSLAGGPYNEQFF

v_gene: TRBV19
abundance: once
d_gene: TRBD2
j_gene: TRBJ2-4
CDR3nt: TGTGCCAGTAGTACCGACGGGGGGGCGGTTTACATTCAGTACTTC
CDR3aa: CASSTDGGAVYIQYF

v_gene: TRBV7-3
abundance: NA
d_gene: TRBD1
j_gene: TRBJ1-6
CDR3nt: TGTGCCAGCAGCCCCCTACAGGGGTCACCCCTCCACTTT
CDR3aa: CASSPLQGSPLHF

v_gene: TRBV5-6
abundance: once
d_gene: NA
j_gene: TRBJ2-7
CDR3nt: TGTGCCAGCAGCTTGAGTACCCCTTTTAGACAATACGAGCAGTACTTC
CDR3aa: CASSLSTPFRQYEQYF

v_gene: TRBV10-3
abundance: once
d_gene: TRBD1
j_gene: TRBJ2-7
CDR3nt: TGTGCCATCAGTCAAGACAGGGGCTACGAGCAGTACTTC
CDR3aa: CAISQDRGYEQYF

v_gene: TRBV27
abundance: NA
d_gene: NA
j_gene: TRBJ2-2
CDR3nt: TGTGCCAGCAGTTTGAGGCCTAACACCGGGGAGCTGTTTTTT
CDR3aa: CASSLRPNTGELFF

v_gene: TRBV5-4
abundance: few
d_gene: TRBD1
j_gene: TRBJ1-1
CDR3nt: TGTGCCAGCACCCAGGGGGGTTTGAAAAACACTGAAGCTTTCTTT
CDR3aa: CASTQGGLKNTEAFF

v_gene: TRBV25-1
abundance: NA
d_gene: TRBD2
j_gene: TRBJ2-5
CDR3nt: TGTGCCAGCAGCCGAGCGGGGGGCCCAGAGACCCAGTACTTC
CDR3aa: CASSRAGGPETQYF

v_gene: TRBV10-2
abundance: NA
d_gene: NA
j_gene: TRBJ2-5
CDR3nt: TGCGCCAGCATGGTGGGAGGAGGGGAGACCCAGTACTTC
CDR3aa: CASMVGGGETQYF

v_gene: TRBV30
abundance: NA
d_gene: TRBD2
j_gene: TRBJ2-5
CDR3nt: TGTGCCTGGAGCGGGGGGAGGGGATCGGAGACCCAGTACTTC
CDR3aa: CAWSGGRGSETQYF

v_gene: TRBV7-9
abundance: NA
d_gene: TRBD1
j_gene: TRBJ2-5
CDR3nt: TGTGCCAGCAGCTCGGACAGGACCCAAGAGACCCAGTACTTC
CDR3aa: CASSSDRTQETQYF

v_gene: TRBV9
abundance: NA
d_gene: TRBD2
j_gene: TRBJ2-3
CDR3nt: TGTGCCAGCAGCCCCCCTAGGGGAGGGCCAGGGGATACGCAGTATTTT
CDR3aa: CASSPPRGGPGDTQYF

v_gene: TRBV5-1
abundance: NA
d_gene: TRBD2
j_gene: TRBJ2-6
CDR3nt: TGCGCCAGCAGCTTGGGACTAGCGGCGAGCTCTGGGGCCAACGTCCTGACTTTC
CDR3aa: CASSLGLAASSGANVLTF

v_gene: TRBV18
abundance: NA
d_gene: NA
j_gene: TRBJ1-2
CDR3nt: TGTGCCAGCTCACCACCGCGGTTTACGGTGGGCTATGGCTACACCTTC
CDR3aa: CASSPPRFTVGYGYTF

v_gene: TRBV4-1
abundance: NA
d_gene: TRBD1
j_gene: TRBJ2-7
CDR3nt: TGCGCCAGCAGCCAAGTGGGGACAGGAGGGTCCTACGAGCAGTACTTC
CDR3aa: CASSQVGTGGSYEQYF

v_gene: TRBV9
abundance: NA
d_gene: TRBD1
j_gene: TRBJ1-3
CDR3nt: TGTGCCAGCAGCTCCCAGGACAGGGTCTCTGGAAACACCATATATTTT
CDR3aa: CASSSQDRVSGNTIYF

v_gene: TRBV4-1
abundance: NA
d_gene: TRBD2
j_gene: TRBJ2-3
CDR3nt: TGCGCCAGCAGCCCCCACCGGACTAGCGGGGGGGGAGGCACAGATACGCAGTATTTT
CDR3aa: CASSPHRTSGGGGTDTQYF

v_gene: TRBV2
abundance: NA
d_gene: TRBD2
j_gene: TRBJ2-7
CDR3nt: TGTGCCAGCAGGGGTAGCGGGGGAGGATCCTACGAGCAGTACTTC
CDR3aa: CASRGSGGGSYEQYF

v_gene: TRBV27
abundance: NA
d_gene: NA
j_gene: TRBJ2-7
CDR3nt: TGTGCCAGCAGACTACAGGGATCGAACGAGCAGTACTTC
CDR3aa: CASRLQGSNEQYF

v_gene: TRBV11-2
abundance: NA
d_gene: TRBD1
j_gene: TRBJ1-1
CDR3nt: TGTGCCAGCAGCCACTGGGGGACAGGGGGCACTGAAGCTTTCTTT
CDR3aa: CASSHWGTGGTEAFF

v_gene: TRBV6-1
abundance: NA
d_gene: NA
j_gene: TRBJ1-5
CDR3nt: TGTGCCAGTCAACGGAGGAATAGCAATCAGCCCCAGCATTTT
CDR3aa: CASQRRNSNQPQHF

v_gene: TRBV5-1
abundance: NA
d_gene: TRBD1
j_gene: TRBJ1-6
CDR3nt: TGCGCCAGCAGCTCGGGACAGGGCCTAACTAATTCACCCCTCCACTTT
CDR3aa: CASSSGQGLTNSPLHF

v_gene: TRBV27
abundance: NA
d_gene: TRBD1
j_gene: TRBJ1-6
CDR3nt: TGTGCCAGCAGTTTCGACAGGGGTAATTCACCCCTCCACTTT
CDR3aa: CASSFDRGNSPLHF

v_gene: TRBV2
abundance: NA
d_gene: NA
j_gene: TRBJ2-7
CDR3nt: TGTGCCAGCAGAGCGACAGCCTACGAGCAGTACTTC
CDR3aa: CASRATAYEQYF

v_gene: TRBV19
abundance: NA
d_gene: NA
j_gene: TRBJ1-5
CDR3nt: TGTGCCAGCGAAGGGGGGGCCAATCAGCCCCAGCATTTT
CDR3aa: CASEGGANQPQHF

v_gene: TRBV27
abundance: NA
d_gene: TRBD1
j_gene: TRBJ1-2
CDR3nt: TGTGCCAGTCGTTCCGGGACAGAGGGGAATGGCTACACCTTC
CDR3aa: CASRSGTEGNGYTF